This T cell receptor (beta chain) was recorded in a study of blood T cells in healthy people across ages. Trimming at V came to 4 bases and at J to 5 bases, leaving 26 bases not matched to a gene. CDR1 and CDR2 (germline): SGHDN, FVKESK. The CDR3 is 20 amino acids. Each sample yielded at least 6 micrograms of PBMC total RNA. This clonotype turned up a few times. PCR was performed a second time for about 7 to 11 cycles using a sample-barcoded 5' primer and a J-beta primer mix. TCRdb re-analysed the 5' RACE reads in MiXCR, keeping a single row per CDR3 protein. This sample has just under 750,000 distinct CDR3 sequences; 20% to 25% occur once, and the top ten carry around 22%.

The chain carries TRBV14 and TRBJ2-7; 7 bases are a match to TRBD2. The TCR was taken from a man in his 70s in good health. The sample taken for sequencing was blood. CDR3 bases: TGTGCCAGCAGCCCTCGCCGGTGGATGGGACTAAGTGGTTTGGCTCACGAGCAGTACTTC. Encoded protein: CASSPRRWMGLSGLAHEQYF.